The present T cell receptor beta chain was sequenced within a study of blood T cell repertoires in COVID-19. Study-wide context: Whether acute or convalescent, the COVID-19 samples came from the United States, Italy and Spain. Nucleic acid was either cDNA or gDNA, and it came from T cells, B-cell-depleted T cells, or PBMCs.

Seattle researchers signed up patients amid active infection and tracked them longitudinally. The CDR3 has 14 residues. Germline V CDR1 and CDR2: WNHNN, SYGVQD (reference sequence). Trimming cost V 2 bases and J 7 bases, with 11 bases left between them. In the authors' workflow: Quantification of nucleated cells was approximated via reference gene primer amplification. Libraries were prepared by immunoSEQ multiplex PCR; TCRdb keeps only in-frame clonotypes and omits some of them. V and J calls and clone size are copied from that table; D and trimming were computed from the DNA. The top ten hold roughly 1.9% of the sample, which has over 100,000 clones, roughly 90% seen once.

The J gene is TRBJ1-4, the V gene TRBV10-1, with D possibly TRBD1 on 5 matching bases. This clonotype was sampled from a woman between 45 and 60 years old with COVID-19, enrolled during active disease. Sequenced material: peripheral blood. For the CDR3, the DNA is TGCGCCAGCAGTGAGGTCAGGGTCTTTGAAAAACTGTTTTTT. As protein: CASSEVRVFEKLFF.